A selection of T cell receptor beta chains follows, all from one sample in a study of T cells in Graves' hyperthyroidism and ophthalmopathy. TCRdb called the multiplex PCR reads again in MiXCR, with one record for every CDR3 protein. The sample has just under 750,000 distinct CDR3 sequences, approximately 40% seen once; the top ten hold less than 35%. The sample consisted of blood. These receptors all come from a woman aged 40 to 50 with Graves' hyperthyroidism. Both conserved end residues are part of each CDR3. A D gene is named only where the DNA matches it firmly. Clone size is stated in some rows and not others, as once, few, many or a class when expanded.

TRBV12-3/TRBV12-4,15,TRBJ1-5,NA,NA,CASSYHVGYDQPQHF,TGTGCCAGCAGTTACCATGTGGGTTACGATCAGCCCCAGCATTTT
TRBV24-1,14,TRBJ2-7,NA,NA,CATSFRDFSYEQYF,TGTGCCACCAGCTTCCGGGACTTCTCCTACGAGCAGTACTTC
TRBV6-5,15,TRBJ2-7,few,TRBD1,CASSTGQATLGEQYF,TGTGCCAGCAGTACCGGACAGGCGACCCTCGGCGAGCAGTACTTC
TRBV20-1,16,TRBJ1-1,many,NA,CSARDPIRDTDTEAFF,TGCAGTGCTAGAGATCCGATCCGGGACACCGACACTGAAGCTTTCTTT
TRBV7-2,14,TRBJ1-5,NA,NA,CASSFSGEEQPQHF,TGTGCCAGCAGTTTCTCAGGGGAGGAACAGCCCCAGCATTTT
TRBV7-9,17,TRBJ2-7,NA,NA,CASNVELATSGAYEQYF,TGTGCCAGCAACGTAGAATTGGCTACCTCGGGGGCCTACGAGCAGTACTTC
TRBV4-1,19,TRBJ2-5,few,TRBD2,CASSQDSGTSGLVGETQYF,TGCGCCAGCAGCCAAGACTCCGGGACTAGCGGTTTGGTCGGGGAGACCCAGTACTTC
TRBV25-1,18,TRBJ2-7,NA,TRBD2,CASIPSYGLAGSSYEQYF,TGTGCCAGCATCCCCTCTTACGGCCTAGCGGGCAGCTCCTACGAGCAGTACTTC
TRBV12-3/TRBV12-4,11,TRBJ1-5,few,NA,CASSYSQPQHF,TGTGCCAGCAGTTATAGTCAGCCCCAGCATTTT
TRBV15,16,TRBJ2-5,NA,TRBD2,CATSRDRGGKQETQYF,TGTGCCACCAGCAGAGATCGGGGGGGAAAACAAGAGACCCAGTACTTC
TRBV24-1,13,TRBJ2-5,NA,NA,CATSVAAQETQYF,TGTGCCACCAGTGTGGCAGCTCAAGAGACCCAGTACTTC
TRBV6-5,14,TRBJ1-4,NA,NA,CASSPFDITEKLFF,TGTGCCAGCAGTCCGTTCGACATCACCGAAAAACTGTTTTTT
TRBV7-9,16,TRBJ1-5,NA,TRBD1,CASSFDRVIVNQPQHF,TGTGCCAGCAGCTTTGACAGGGTGATTGTCAATCAGCCCCAGCATTTT
TRBV7-6,16,TRBJ2-2,few,TRBD1,CASRIQGAPNTGELFF,TGTGCCAGTAGAATACAGGGGGCACCGAACACCGGGGAGCTGTTTTTT
TRBV5-5,14,TRBJ1-2,few,TRBD1,CASIPGQTNYGYTF,TGTGCCAGCATACCGGGACAGACAAACTATGGCTACACCTTC
TRBV7-9,14,TRBJ2-7,many,NA,CASSSVTNSYEQYF,TGTGCCAGCAGCTCGGTAACAAACTCCTACGAGCAGTACTTC
TRBV4-1,17,TRBJ1-2,many,NA,CASSHYLAGKKDYGYTF,TGCGCCAGCAGCCACTACCTCGCAGGGAAGAAGGACTATGGCTACACCTTC
TRBV5-5,14,TRBJ2-7,few,TRBD1,CASSSQGAVYEQYF,TGTGCCAGCAGCTCGCAGGGGGCAGTGTACGAGCAGTACTTC
TRBV13,14,TRBJ1-5,many,NA,CASSLRARNQPQHF,TGTGCCAGCAGCCTCCGGGCCCGCAATCAGCCCCAGCATTTT
TRBV10-1,15,TRBJ1-3,NA,NA,CASSQAGTRGNTIYF,TGCGCCAGCAGTCAAGCCGGGACGCGAGGAAACACCATATATTTT
TRBV9,15,TRBJ1-1,many,NA,CASSPSGRRNTEAFF,TGTGCCAGCAGCCCCAGCGGACGGAGGAACACTGAAGCTTTCTTT
TRBV12-3/TRBV12-4,15,TRBJ1-6,NA,NA,CASSLKGGFNSPLHF,TGTGCCAGCAGTTTAAAGGGGGGCTTTAATTCACCCCTCCACTTT
TRBV7-2,15,TRBJ1-2,few,TRBD1,CASQPLDRGNYGYTF,TGTGCCAGCCAACCCTTGGACAGGGGAAACTATGGCTACACCTTC
TRBV5-6,13,TRBJ1-1,few,NA,CASSFARYSEAFF,TGTGCCAGCAGCTTTGCCAGATACTCTGAAGCTTTCTTT
TRBV20-1,13,TRBJ1-4,NA,TRBD1,CSAWTGGSEKLFF,TGCAGTGCTTGGACAGGAGGGAGTGAAAAACTGTTTTTT
TRBV15,15,TRBJ1-4,NA,TRBD1,CATSSSGQGNEKLFF,TGTGCCACCAGCAGCTCCGGACAGGGGAATGAAAAACTGTTTTTT
TRBV29-1,11,TRBJ1-2,NA,NA,CSLADSGGYTF,TGCAGCTTGGCCGATTCCGGTGGCTACACCTTC
TRBV11-3,16,TRBJ1-6,few,TRBD1,CASSKQTGGRDSPLHF,TGTGCCAGCAGCAAACAAACAGGGGGGAGGGATTCACCCCTCCACTTT
TRBV2,16,TRBJ1-1,NA,NA,CASSEAKGRTNTEAFF,TGTGCCAGCAGTGAAGCGAAGGGCAGAACGAACACTGAAGCTTTCTTT
TRBV7-2,15,TRBJ1-2,many,TRBD1,CASSKTGTGPEGYTF,TGTGCCAGCAGCAAAACCGGGACAGGGCCTGAGGGCTACACCTTC
TRBV5-1,15,TRBJ1-1,many,TRBD1,CASSLTGDGNTEAFF,TGTGCCAGCAGCCTGACAGGGGATGGTAACACTGAAGCTTTCTTT
TRBV5-1,16,TRBJ1-4,NA,NA,CASSLEAGLTNEKLFF,TGCGCCAGCAGCTTGGAGGCGGGTCTGACTAATGAAAAACTGTTTTTT
TRBV7-6,13,TRBJ1-2,many,NA,CASSLDRDDGYTF,TGTGCCAGCAGCTTAGACAGGGATGATGGCTACACCTTC
TRBV6-1,14,TRBJ2-5,NA,NA,CASDRALTRGTQYF,TGTGCCAGTGACCGGGCCCTGACCCGGGGGACCCAGTACTTC
TRBV15,14,TRBJ1-6,many,NA,CATSPQRAVSPLHF,TGTGCCACCAGCCCCCAACGGGCGGTCTCACCCCTCCACTTT